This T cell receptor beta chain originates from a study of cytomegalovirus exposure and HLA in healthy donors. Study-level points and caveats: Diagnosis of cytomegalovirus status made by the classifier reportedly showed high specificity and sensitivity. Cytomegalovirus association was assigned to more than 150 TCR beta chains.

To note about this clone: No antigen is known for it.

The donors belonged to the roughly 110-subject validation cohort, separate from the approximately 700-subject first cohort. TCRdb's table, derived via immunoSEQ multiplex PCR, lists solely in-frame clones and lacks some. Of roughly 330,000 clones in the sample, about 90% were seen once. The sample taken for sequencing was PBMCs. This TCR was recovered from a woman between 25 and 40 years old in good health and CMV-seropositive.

CDR3 coding DNA: TGTGCCAGCAGCTTAGGTTTTAGCGTAATTCGCACAGATACGCAGTATTTT. This sequence encodes CASSLGFSVIRTDTQYF. The J gene is TRBJ2-3, the V gene TRBV7-2; D is perhaps TRBD2 (5 bases). Per the germline V gene, CDR1 is SGHTA and CDR2 is FQGNSA. The CDR3 is made up of 17 amino acids. Trimming left V 1 base short and J 1 base short, with 15 bases between.